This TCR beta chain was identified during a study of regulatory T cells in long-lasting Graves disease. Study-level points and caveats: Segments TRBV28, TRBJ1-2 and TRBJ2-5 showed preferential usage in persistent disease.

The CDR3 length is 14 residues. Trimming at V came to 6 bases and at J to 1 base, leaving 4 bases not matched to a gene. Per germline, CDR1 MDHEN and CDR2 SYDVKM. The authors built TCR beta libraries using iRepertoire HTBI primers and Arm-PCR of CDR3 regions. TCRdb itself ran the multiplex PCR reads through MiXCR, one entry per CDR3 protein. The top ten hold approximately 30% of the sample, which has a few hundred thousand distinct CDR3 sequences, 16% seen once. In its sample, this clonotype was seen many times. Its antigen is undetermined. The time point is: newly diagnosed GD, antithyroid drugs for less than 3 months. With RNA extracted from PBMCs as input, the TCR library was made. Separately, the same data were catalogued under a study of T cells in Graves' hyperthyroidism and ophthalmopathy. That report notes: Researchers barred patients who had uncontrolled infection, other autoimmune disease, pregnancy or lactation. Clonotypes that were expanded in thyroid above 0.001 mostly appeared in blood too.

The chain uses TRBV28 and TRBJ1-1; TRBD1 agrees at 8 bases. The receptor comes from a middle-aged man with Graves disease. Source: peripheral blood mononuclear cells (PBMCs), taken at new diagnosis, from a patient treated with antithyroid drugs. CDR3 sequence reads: CASRAGGSNTEAFF. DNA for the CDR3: TGTGCCAGCAGGGCAGGGGGCTCGAACACTGAAGCTTTCTTT.